A selection of T cell receptor beta chains follows, all from one sample in a study of T cells in Graves' hyperthyroidism and ophthalmopathy. TCRdb called the multiplex PCR reads again in MiXCR, with one record for every CDR3 protein. The sample contains roughly 100,000 distinct CDR3 sequences, over 45% of which appear only once. Sequenced sample: blood. All receptors come from a man in his forties or fifties with Graves' hyperthyroidism. Each CDR3 is given with its conserved first and last residue. A D gene is named only where the DNA matches it firmly. Clone size is stated in some rows and not others, as once, few, many or a class when expanded.

abundance	v_gene	j_gene	d_gene	CDR3aa	CDR3nt
many	TRBV6-6	TRBJ1-2	NA	CASSYRAGPGYTF	TGTGCCAGCAGTTACCGGGCGGGGCCTGGCTACACCTTC
many	TRBV5-5	TRBJ1-2	TRBD1	CASSPDPGQGRGYTF	TGTGCCAGCAGCCCCGACCCCGGACAGGGGAGAGGCTACACCTTC
few	TRBV6-6	TRBJ1-3	TRBD1	CASSLQGVEGNTIYF	TGTGCCAGCAGTTTACAGGGGGTTGAAGGAAACACCATATATTTT
NA	TRBV14	TRBJ2-7	TRBD2	CASSHASGSEGSYKQYF	TGTGCCAGCAGCCATGCTAGCGGGAGTGAAGGTTCCTACAAGCAGTACTTC
NA	TRBV10-3	TRBJ1-2	NA	CAIGQGRSGYTF	TGTGCCATCGGGCAGGGCCGCAGTGGCTACACCTTC
many	TRBV4-1	TRBJ1-1	NA	CASSQDRANTEAFF	TGCGCCAGCAGCCAAGATCGGGCGAACACTGAAGCTTTCTTT
NA	TRBV20-1	TRBJ2-5	NA	CSARRGGTQYF	TGCAGTGCTCGGAGGGGAGGGACCCAGTACTTC
many	TRBV7-9	TRBJ2-6	NA	CASSLGVSSGANVLTF	TGTGCCAGCAGCTTAGGGGTGAGCTCTGGGGCCAACGTCCTGACTTTC
NA	TRBV5-1	TRBJ1-6	NA	CASSLTGPTNSPLHF	TGCGCCAGCAGCTTAACGGGACCGACCAATTCACCCCTCCACTTT
many	TRBV12-5	TRBJ1-1	NA	CASGLVRGEAFF	TGTGCTAGTGGTTTGGTACGGGGGGAAGCTTTCTTT
NA	TRBV29-1	TRBJ1-3	NA	CSAAGASGNTIYF	TGCAGCGCCGCCGGGGCCTCTGGAAACACCATATATTTT
NA	TRBV20-1	TRBJ1-4	TRBD1	CSDNRGPNEKLFF	TGCAGTGACAACAGGGGGCCTAATGAAAAACTGTTTTTT
NA	TRBV29-1	TRBJ2-7	TRBD2	CSVSSGWNSYEQYF	TGCAGCGTGTCTAGCGGGTGGAACTCCTACGAGCAGTACTTC
many	TRBV7-9	TRBJ2-7	NA	CASSLSPGGALSEQYF	TGTGCCAGCAGCTTATCCCCCGGGGGCGCTCTCAGCGAGCAGTACTTC
NA	TRBV6-5	TRBJ2-1	TRBD2	CASSLKPGGNEQSF	TGTGCCAGCAGTTTAAAACCGGGAGGAAATGAGCAGTCCTTC
NA	TRBV2	TRBJ2-5	NA	CASRPGETQYF	TGCGCCAGCAGGCCCGGGGAGACCCAGTACTTC
many	TRBV4-1	TRBJ2-1	NA	CASSQVRGSYNEQFF	TGCGCCAGCAGCCAAGTTCGCGGCTCCTACAATGAGCAGTTCTTC
once	TRBV7-7	TRBJ2-7	NA	CASSLEEGEQYF	TGTGCTAGCAGCTTAGAGGAGGGTGAGCAGTACTTC
many	TRBV9	TRBJ1-1	NA	CASSGDILGTEAFF	TGTGCCAGCAGCGGGGACATCCTGGGCACTGAAGCTTTCTTT
NA	TRBV6-5	TRBJ2-1	NA	CASRDGPEYEQFF	TGTGCCAGCAGGGATGGTCCGGAATATGAGCAGTTCTTC
NA	TRBV29-1	TRBJ2-1	NA	CSSPPSRAGSYNEQFF	TGCAGCAGCCCCCCCTCCCGGGCCGGCTCCTACAATGAGCAGTTCTTC
medium-sized	TRBV25-1	TRBJ1-6	NA	CASSRDSNYNSPLHF	TGTGCCAGCAGCCGGGACTCAAACTATAATTCACCCCTCCACTTT
NA	TRBV24-1	TRBJ2-1	NA	CATTETASYNEQFF	TGTGCCACCACAGAGACAGCCTCCTACAATGAGCAGTTCTTC
many	TRBV12-5	TRBJ1-5	NA	CASGYSERINQPQHF	TGTGCTAGTGGTTATTCAGAGAGGATCAATCAGCCCCAGCATTTT
once	TRBV19	TRBJ2-5	TRBD2	CASSMGLAGQETQYF	TGTGCCAGTAGTATGGGTCTAGCGGGACAAGAGACCCAGTACTTC
many	TRBV4-1	TRBJ2-7	NA	CASSKPGPNYEQYF	TGCGCCAGCAGCAAACCAGGTCCTAACTACGAGCAGTACTTC
NA	TRBV14	TRBJ1-6	NA	CASSLYSNSPLHF	TGTGCCAGCAGCCTTTACTCCAATTCACCCCTCCACTTT
NA	TRBV24-1	TRBJ2-3	TRBD2	CATSLAGGAGLDTQYF	TGTGCCACCAGTCTAGCGGGGGGGGCTGGGTTGGATACGCAGTATTTT
once	TRBV7-8	TRBJ1-2	NA	CASSLGGQAGGSYTF	TGTGCCAGCAGCTTAGGGGGTCAAGCGGGGGGTTCCTACACCTTC
many	TRBV4-1	TRBJ2-7	NA	CASSPLASYEQYF	TGCGCCAGCAGCCCCCTAGCGTCCTACGAGCAGTACTTC
many	TRBV2	TRBJ1-5	NA	CASRGRVYSNQPQHF	TGTGCCAGCAGGGGCAGAGTCTATAGCAATCAGCCCCAGCATTTT
many	TRBV11-3	TRBJ1-4	TRBD1	CASSPDRGWTNEKLFF	TGTGCCAGCAGCCCAGACAGGGGGTGGACTAATGAAAAACTGTTTTTT
NA	TRBV15	TRBJ2-6	NA	CATSRDVGLTF	TGTGCCACCAGCAGAGACGTGGGACTGACTTTC
many	TRBV19	TRBJ2-7	NA	CASSIGRDLGEQYF	TGTGCCAGTAGTATAGGTAGGGATCTGGGGGAGCAGTACTTC
many	TRBV6-5	TRBJ1-6	TRBD1	CASSYSGTANSPLHF	TGTGCCAGCAGTTACTCCGGGACAGCTAATTCACCCCTCCACTTT
many	TRBV20-1	TRBJ1-2	TRBD1	CSASGTGNYGYTF	TGCAGTGCTAGCGGGACAGGGAACTATGGCTACACCTTC
once	TRBV5-1	TRBJ1-1	NA	CASSANTEAFF	TGCGCCAGCAGCGCTAACACTGAAGCTTTCTTT
NA	TRBV20-1	TRBJ1-5	TRBD1	CSANRQGPSNQPQHF	TGCAGTGCTAACCGACAGGGGCCCAGCAATCAGCCCCAGCATTTT
many	TRBV20-1	TRBJ1-5	NA	CSAREFTGTSSQPQHF	TGCAGTGCTAGAGAATTTACAGGGACGAGTAGCCAGCCCCAGCATTTT
NA	TRBV7-3	TRBJ2-3	NA	CASSLNPPNRATDTQYF	TGTGCCAGCAGCTTAAACCCCCCGAACAGGGCCACAGATACGCAGTATTTT
NA	TRBV7-8	TRBJ1-5	TRBD1	CASSLDRGWQETQHF	TGTGCCAGCAGCTTAGACAGGGGATGGCAAGAGACCCAGCATTTT
many	TRBV12-3/TRBV12-4	TRBJ1-5	NA	CASSLYGGFGQPQHF	TGTGCCAGCAGTCTTTACGGGGGGTTCGGTCAGCCCCAGCATTTT
few	TRBV5-1	TRBJ2-7	TRBD2	CASSPPAGGRVSEQYF	TGCGCCAGCAGCCCACCAGCGGGAGGCCGGGTCTCAGAGCAGTACTTC
few	TRBV3-1	TRBJ1-2	NA	CASSHRDHYGYTF	TGTGCCAGCAGCCACCGGGACCACTATGGCTACACCTTC
NA	TRBV14	TRBJ1-1	NA	CASSQDRMNTEAFF	TGTGCCAGCAGCCAAGACAGGATGAACACTGAAGCTTTCTTT
many	TRBV19	TRBJ2-1	NA	CASSVDRGGQFF	TGTGCCAGTAGTGTCGACAGAGGAGGGCAGTTCTTC
many	TRBV5-1	TRBJ2-7	NA	CASRKTGSSSYEQYF	TGCGCCAGCAGAAAAACGGGCAGCAGCTCCTACGAGCAGTACTTC
NA	TRBV29-1	TRBJ2-7	TRBD1	CSSQGQVPYEQYF	TGCAGCAGCCAAGGACAGGTTCCCTACGAGCAGTACTTC
few	TRBV6-2/TRBV6-3	TRBJ2-1	TRBD2	CASSYGLAGTYNEQFF	TGTGCCAGCAGTTACGGACTAGCGGGGACCTACAATGAGCAGTTCTTC
NA	TRBV20-1	TRBJ2-7	NA	CSAGGRSSYEQYF	TGCAGTGCTGGAGGGAGAAGCTCCTACGAGCAGTACTTC
many	TRBV10-2	TRBJ2-7	NA	CASTEQGGYEQYF	TGCGCCAGCACCGAACAGGGGGGGTACGAGCAGTACTTC
many	TRBV5-6	TRBJ2-5	NA	CASSFRGSQETQYF	TGTGCCAGCAGCTTTCGGGGTAGCCAAGAGACCCAGTACTTC
once	TRBV2	TRBJ2-7	TRBD1	CASSVDAGGSYEQYF	TGTGCCAGCAGCGTTGATGCAGGGGGTTCCTACGAGCAGTACTTC